This T cell receptor beta chain was profiled in a study of T cell responses to AZD1222 COVID-19 vaccine. Generated by immunoSEQ multiplex PCR, the TCRdb table keeps only in-frame clones and is missing some. The table shows roughly 130,000 clones, with about 90% occurring only once. Points from the study as a whole: With dominance at 160-218 and 743-854, vaccine-associated CD4 TCRs spanned spike. Nearly half of the spike-specific TCRs reportedly recognize variant regions that carry no mutations. The breadth and depth of Spike-specific TCRs increased once two AZD1222 doses had been given. Clonal diversity may have been underestimated in mostly white British donors.

Worth noting for this clone: Antigen specificity is unknown.

The source was peripheral blood, collected on day 0 of AZD1222 vaccination. The sequence was collected from an adult in good health.

CDR3 residues: CASSYSGLNTEAFF. The CDR3 nucleotides read TGTGCCAGCAGTTACTCTGGGCTAAACACTGAAGCTTTCTTT. V usage is TRBV6-6 and J usage is TRBJ1-1, with D uncertain. The CDR3 sequence is 14 residues long. The ends were cut back, 0 bases at V and 2 bases at J, with 7 bases in the middle. Germline V gives CDR1 MNHNY, CDR2 SVGAGI (reference sequence).